The 13 T cell receptor beta chains reported below all come from one sample, sequenced in a study of beta chain features in type 1 diabetes. Study-level findings and limits: When Type 1 diabetes patients were examined, their TCRB CDR3s proved moderately but significantly shorter in all four CD4+ subsets.

Expressed TCRB transcripts were sequenced, since all the RNA that had been isolated was reverse transcribed. The assay was immunoSEQ multiplex PCR, and TCRdb's table has in-frame clones only and misses some. The sample carries under 200,000 clones, around 8.4% recorded once. For these TCRs, the target antigens are not known. Sequencing was carried out using central memory CD4+ T cells from blood. These receptors all stem from a woman aged 18-29 years with type 1 diabetes.

The chain employs TRBV18 and TRBJ1-2, with 8 bases lining up with TRBD1. The germline V gene encodes CDR1 KGHSH and CDR2 LQKENI. The CDR3 extends over 14 amino acids. V shed 5 bases and J 5 bases; nucleotides not matched to a gene: 7. CDR3 DNA sequence: TGTGCCAGCTCAACAGGACAGGGTGGTTATGGCTACACCTTC. The encoded protein is CASSTGQGGYGYTF.

This clone was picked up a small number of times. This sequence joins TRBV7-2 and TRBJ1-2; TRBD1 matches 10 bases. The CDR3 covers 15 residues. V shed 5 bases, J shed 8 bases, and the junction held 11 bases outside the gene matches. Germline-derived CDR1 and CDR2 are SGHTA and FQGNSA. This CDR3 reads CASSPGTGATGGYTF. The CDR3 coding sequence is TGTGCCAGCAGCCCCGGGACAGGGGCAACGGGGGGCTACACCTTC.

This clone has at least ten counts. CDR3 in amino acids: CASSEILGRGGYTF. CDR3 DNA sequence: TGTGCCAGCAGTGAAATCCTAGGGAGAGGGGGCTACACCTTC. The rearrangement joins TRBV2 to TRBJ1-2; D is unclear. The CDR3 runs 14 residues. The V and J ends lost 2 bases and 8 bases respectively, with 15 bases between them. From germline, CDR1 is SNHLY and CDR2 FYNNEI.

This clone occurred a few times. This rearrangement joins TRBV28 to TRBJ2-7; the D gene is possibly TRBD2 (7 bases). This CDR3 spans 15 amino acids. Trimming took off 5 bases at V and 4 bases at J, with 18 bases between the two ends. CDR1 and CDR2 from the germline V gene are MDHEN and SYDVKM. The CDR3 DNA reads TGTGCCAGCAGTGCCATTACGGGGGGCACGTACGAGCAGTACTTC. It is translated as CASSAITGGTYEQYF.

This clone was detected only a few times. The chain joins TRBV2 to TRBJ2-5; 9 bases are a match to TRBD1. Germline V gene sequence: CDR1 SNHLY, CDR2 FYNNEI. The V segment lost 11 bases and the J segment 5 bases; nucleotides outside the gene matches: 12. The CDR3 length is 14 residues. As DNA, the CDR3 is TGTGCCGGGGGACAGGGTACCTCCAGGGAGACCCAGTACTTC. It codes for CAGGQGTSRETQYF.

Only a few counts were recorded for this clone. The chain combines TRBV18 with TRBJ2-7, with 9 bases lining up with TRBD1. CDR1 and CDR2 (germline): KGHSH, LQKENI. This CDR3 spans 14 amino acids. V dropped 2 bases and J dropped 6; count of bases not matched to a gene: 5. The CDR3 DNA reads as TGTGCCAGCTCACCAGGGACAGGGTCTTCCGAGCAGTACTTC. Translated, it gives CASSPGTGSSEQYF.

This clone was detected only a few times. The chain joins TRBV7-9 to TRBJ2-1; no definite D call. V was clipped by 3 bases and J by 5 bases, with 5 bases between them. CDR3 length equals 12 residues. From germline, CDR1 is SEHNR and CDR2 FQNEAQ (reference sequence). CDR3 sequence (DNA): TGTGCCAGCAGCTTCCCCGACAATGAGCAGTTCTTC. Its protein product is CASSFPDNEQFF.

This clone was counted a few times. The chain carries TRBV5-1 and TRBJ1-4, with D possibly TRBD1 on 5 matching bases. Germline values: CDR1 SGHRS, CDR2 YFSETQ. The CDR3 is made up of 16 amino acids. Trimming removed 1 base at V and 7 bases at J, with 17 bases between. CDR3 nucleotides: TGCGCCAGCAGCTTGCAAACCGGGTTTCAGGGTGAAAAACTGTTTTTT. Encoded protein: CASSLQTGFQGEKLFF.

The table lists this clone with many counts. The rearrangement joins TRBV11-3 to TRBJ2-7; D might be TRBD1 (6 bases). CDR3 length equals 13 residues. CDR1 SGHNT and CDR2 YENEEA come from the germline V gene. The germline V and J ends were trimmed by 4 bases and 4 bases, with 11 bases remaining between them. CDR3 bases: TGTGCCAGCAGCTCCACAGGGCGGTACGAGCAGTACTTC. Amino acid sequence: CASSSTGRYEQYF.

V gene TRBV19 combines with J gene TRBJ2-1, with D possibly matching TRBD2 (5 bases). The V end was cut by 5 bases, the J end by 8 bases, with 13 bases between. Germline V gives CDR1 LNHDA, CDR2 SQIVND (reference sequence). The CDR3 is 13 residues long. The DNA for the CDR3 is TGTGCCAGTAGTTTGGACCGGCGGGATGAGCAGTTCTTC. The encoded protein is CASSLDRRDEQFF.

As to this clone: The sample holds other DNA sequences that translate to the same CDR3. J is TRBJ2-3 and V is TRBV30; 8 positions match TRBD2. This CDR3 contains 14 residues. Germline CDR1 and CDR2: GTSNPN and SVGIG (reference sequence). V dropped 2 bases and J dropped 3; count of bases not matched to a gene: 4. For the CDR3, the DNA is TGTGCCTGGAGTCGGGGGGGGTTAACAGATACGCAGTATTTT. Encoded protein: CAWSRGGLTDTQYF.

This clone was seen only a few times. The gene calls are TRBV4-3 and TRBJ1-6; 8 bases fit TRBD1. Germline lookup yields CDR1 LGHNA and CDR2 YSLEER. The trim removed 0 bases at V and 10 bases at J, leaving 5 bases unmatched. The CDR3 is made up of 15 amino acids. CDR3 amino acids: CASSQEGQGSSPLHF. For the CDR3, the DNA is TGCGCCAGCAGCCAAGAAGGACAGGGAAGCTCACCCCTCCACTTT.

In regard to this clone: This specimen includes other DNA sequences encoding the same CDR3. This chain links TRBV20-1 with TRBJ2-2; unclear D gene. In germline, CDR1 is DFQATT, CDR2 SNEGSKA (reference sequence). The V end was cut by 6 bases, the J end by 7 bases, with 9 bases between. CDR3 length: 11 amino acids. CDR3 loop: CSATGGGELFF. In DNA, the CDR3 is TGCAGTGCCACGGGTGGCGGGGAGCTGTTTTTT.